These T cell receptor beta chains were read from a single sample in a study of CD8 T cells in ankylosing spondylitis. TCRdb fed the 5' RACE reads into MiXCR, producing one record per CDR3 protein. The repertoire holds about 440,000 distinct CDR3 sequences, with 17% as singletons. Sequenced material: blood, either unsorted or a sorted T cell fraction (not recorded which). These TCRs come from a male donor with ankylosing spondylitis. The CDR3 runs from the conserved cysteine through the conserved F or W. Each record gives: V gene, clone size, D gene, J gene, CDR3 protein, CDR3 DNA. The D gene is left open where the match is weak. Size tells how often a clone was seen (once, few, many) or the class of an expanded clone, and some rows leave it out.

TRBV6-1	.	.	TRBJ1-6	CASRPEAAYNSPLHF	TGTGCCAGCAGGCCCGAGGCAGCGTATAATTCACCCCTCCACTTT
TRBV7-9	.	.	TRBJ2-1	CASTTVAYEQFF	TGTGCCAGCACCACGGTGGCCTATGAGCAGTTCTTC
TRBV29-1	many	.	TRBJ2-1	CSVETNHNEQFF	TGCAGCGTTGAGACTAACCACAATGAGCAGTTCTTC
TRBV7-7	many	.	TRBJ2-1	CASSLDGTTNNEQFF	TGTGCTAGCAGCTTAGATGGGACAACGAACAATGAGCAGTTCTTC
TRBV4-1	.	.	TRBJ2-7	CASSRAVEAHTHEQYF	TGCGCCAGCAGCCGCGCCGTGGAAGCTCATACCCACGAGCAGTACTTC
TRBV29-1	many	TRBD2	TRBJ2-1	CSDRGLAGDEQFF	TGCAGCGACCGTGGACTAGCGGGGGATGAGCAGTTCTTC
TRBV10-3	.	TRBD1	TRBJ2-1	CAIRAGQGKNEQFF	TGTGCCATCAGGGCCGGACAGGGTAAAAATGAGCAGTTCTTC
TRBV5-1	many	TRBD2	TRBJ2-5	CASSFGTSVETQYF	TGCGCCAGCAGTTTTGGGACTAGCGTGGAGACCCAGTACTTC
TRBV9	.	TRBD1	TRBJ2-2	CASSATGQATGELFF	TGTGCCAGCAGCGCGACGGGACAGGCAACCGGGGAGCTGTTTTTT
TRBV7-2	.	.	TRBJ1-2	CASSARLNYGYTF	TGTGCCAGCAGCGCCCGGTTAAACTATGGCTACACCTTC
TRBV29-1	many	.	TRBJ2-5	CSVAVRQGGETQYF	TGCAGCGTGGCCGTGAGACAGGGAGGAGAGACCCAGTACTTC
TRBV20-1	.	.	TRBJ1-6	CSAIPPSGRGGSPLHF	TGCAGTGCCATCCCCCCCAGTGGTAGGGGTGGTTCACCCCTCCACTTT
TRBV5-6	few	TRBD2	TRBJ2-7	CASSLAMTSDYEQYF	TGTGCCAGCAGCTTGGCAATGACTAGCGACTACGAGCAGTACTTC
TRBV12-3/TRBV12-4	.	TRBD1	TRBJ2-5	CASTELDRGKETQYF	TGTGCCAGCACCGAATTGGACAGGGGGAAAGAGACCCAGTACTTC
TRBV6-1	few	TRBD1	TRBJ2-2	CASEKQGAGTGELFF	TGTGCCAGCGAAAAACAGGGGGCGGGCACCGGGGAGCTGTTTTTT
TRBV3-1	.	.	TRBJ1-2	CASSSTGPSANYGYTF	TGTGCCAGCAGCTCCACCGGGCCCTCGGCTAACTATGGCTACACCTTC
TRBV6-1	.	.	TRBJ1-6	CASINRKGRESPLHF	TGTGCCAGCATCAACAGGAAAGGACGGGAGTCACCCCTCCACTTT
TRBV20-1	many	.	TRBJ2-3	CSARGGGKKDTQYF	TGCAGTGCTAGAGGTGGCGGGAAAAAAGATACGCAGTATTTT
TRBV6-5	few	.	TRBJ2-1	CASSYRGAEWDEQFF	TGTGCCAGCAGTTATCGAGGCGCTGAGTGGGATGAGCAGTTCTTC
TRBV11-2	.	.	TRBJ2-2	CASSLVPRGNTGELFF	TGTGCCAGCAGCTTAGTCCCCAGGGGGAACACCGGGGAGCTGTTTTTT
TRBV11-2	few	.	TRBJ1-1	CASSRSGNTEAFF	TGTGCCAGCAGCCGAAGCGGGAACACTGAAGCTTTCTTT
TRBV18	few	TRBD1	TRBJ1-3	CASSSGQVDGNTIYF	TGTGCCAGCTCATCCGGACAGGTGGATGGAAACACCATATATTTT
TRBV3-1	.	.	TRBJ2-4	CASSPATNLAKNIQYF	TGTGCCAGCAGCCCAGCTACAAATTTAGCCAAAAACATTCAGTACTTC
TRBV29-1	many	TRBD2	TRBJ2-2	CSVTGTSSGELFF	TGCAGCGTGACCGGGACTAGTTCCGGGGAGCTGTTTTTT
TRBV7-9	many	TRBD1	TRBJ2-7	CASSPGQGVISYEQYF	TGTGCCAGCAGCCCCGGACAGGGGGTGATTTCCTACGAGCAGTACTTC
TRBV11-2	.	.	TRBJ2-5	CASSTPVGSETQYF	TGTGCCAGCAGCACCCCGGTAGGGTCGGAGACCCAGTACTTC
TRBV11-2	.	TRBD2	TRBJ2-2	CASSHNGRLAGDTGELFF	TGTGCCAGCAGCCACAACGGGAGACTAGCGGGAGACACCGGGGAGCTGTTTTTT
TRBV6-1	few	.	TRBJ2-7	CASWRRDEQYF	TGTGCCAGCTGGCGGCGCGACGAGCAGTACTTC
TRBV12-3/TRBV12-4	many	.	TRBJ1-5	CASSSSARYQPQHF	TGTGCCAGCAGCTCAAGTGCACGATATCAGCCCCAGCATTTT
TRBV6-2/TRBV6-3	many	.	TRBJ1-5	CASSYKTVSIQHF	TGTGCCAGCAGTTACAAGACGGTTTCTATCCAGCATTTT
TRBV30	.	.	TRBJ1-1	CAWSARAGTEAFF	TGTGCCTGGAGTGCCCGCGCCGGGACTGAAGCTTTCTTT
TRBV5-5	many	.	TRBJ2-1	CASSLDVNSYNEQFF	TGTGCCAGCAGCTTGGATGTGAACTCCTACAATGAGCAGTTCTTC
TRBV5-6	.	.	TRBJ2-5	CASLGTQETQYF	TGTGCCAGCCTAGGCACCCAAGAGACCCAGTACTTC